Listed here are 26 T cell receptor beta chains from one sample, sequenced in a study of blood T cell repertoires in COVID-19. Here immunoSEQ multiplex PCR was the method, and the copy in TCRdb shows in-frame clones only, minus some. The sample holds approximately 130,000 clones; more than 70% are singletons and the top ten take approximately 4%. Specimen: peripheral blood. These receptors all come from a human donor in a cohort sampled during active COVID-19.

The chain carries TRBV30 and TRBJ1-1; 7 bases are shared with TRBD1. J gave up 0 bases and V 2 bases, and 6 bases lay outside the gene matches. In germline, CDR1 is GTSNPN, CDR2 SVGIG (reference sequence). There are 15 residues in the CDR3. CDR3: CAWSPGGRMNTEAFF. The CDR3, as DNA: TGTGCCTGGAGTCCAGGGGGGCGGATGAACACTGAAGCTTTCTTT.

The genes are TRBV20-1 and TRBJ2-5; no definite D call. CDR3 size: 10 residues. Trimming shortened V by 5 bases and J by 2 bases, and 3 bases separated the two germline ends. Germline values: CDR1 DFQATT, CDR2 SNEGSKA (reference sequence). In DNA, the CDR3 is TGCAGTGCTTCTCAAGAGACCCAGTACTTC. Protein product: CSASQETQYF.

V is TRBV21-1 and J is TRBJ2-7; TRBD2 is the table's D call, not checked against the DNA. TRBV21-1 is assigned pseudogene status. CDR3 length: 14 amino acids. CDR3 sequence (DNA): TGTGCCAGCAGCAAGAGGGGAGGCTACTACGAGCAGTACGTC. Residues: CASSKRGGYYEQYV.

This chain connects TRBV7-9 to TRBJ2-7; 7 bases map to TRBD2. Germline CDR1 is SEHNR and CDR2 is FQNEAQ (reference sequence). The CDR3 has 14 amino acids. After removal of 0 bases from V and 3 bases from J, the junction contained 2 bases not matched to a gene. CDR3 region: CASSLARENYEQYF. CDR3 nucleotides: TGTGCCAGCAGCTTAGCGCGGGAGAACTACGAGCAGTACTTC.

This chain links TRBV11-2 with TRBJ1-2; 8 bases fit TRBD1. V lost 1 base, J lost 7 bases, and 8 bases stayed unmatched. This CDR3 has 15 amino acids. CDR1 is SGHAT and CDR2 is FQNNGV in the germline V gene. The CDR3 protein is CASSLGSDRAGGYTF. CDR3 nucleotide sequence: TGTGCCAGCAGCTTAGGGTCGGACAGGGCGGGTGGCTACACCTTC. The full variable domain, rest sourced from reference TRBV11-2 and TRBJ1-2, is EAGVAQSPRYKIIEKRQSVAFWCNPISGHATLYWYQQILGQGPKLLIQFQNNGVVDDSQLPKDRFSAERLKGVDSTLKIQPAKLEDSAVYLCASSLGSDRAGGYTFGSGTRLTVV.

By sample fraction, this clone is medium-sized. The genes are TRBV10-1 and TRBJ1-6; D ambiguous. V gave up 4 bases and J gave up 7 bases, with 8 bases separating them. The CDR3 is 13 amino acids. Germline loops: CDR1 WNHNN, CDR2 SYGVQD (reference sequence). CDR3 amino acids: CASSAQRNSPLHF. Written as DNA, the CDR3 is TGCGCCAGCAGTGCCCAGCGAAATTCACCCCTCCACTTT.

The chain recombines TRBV11-3 with TRBJ1-1, with D unresolved. Germline loops: CDR1 SGHNT, CDR2 YENEEA. This CDR3 is built from 14 residues. V was clipped by 6 bases and J by 4 bases, with 15 bases between them. The CDR3: CASRGDWRSTEAFF. The DNA for the CDR3 is TGTGCCAGCAGGGGCGACTGGAGGAGCACTGAAGCTTTCTTT.

This rearrangement joins TRBV19 to TRBJ2-1; perhaps TRBD1 as D (5 bases). The CDR3 consists of 15 residues. The germline CDR1 and CDR2 sequences are LNHDA and SQIVND (reference sequence). Trimming pared 1 base from V and 3 bases from J, leaving 10 bases between. This chain's CDR3 is CASSIGQGYYNEQFF. The CDR3, as DNA: TGTGCCAGTAGTATAGGGCAGGGCTACTACAATGAGCAGTTCTTC.

V and J are TRBV18 and TRBJ1-5; D perhaps matches TRBD1 (5 bases). This CDR3 spans 15 amino acids. Germline V lookup: CDR1 KGHSH, CDR2 LQKENI. V lost 0 bases to trimming and J lost 0 bases, with 6 bases between them. CDR3: CASSPPRVSNQPQHF. DNA for the CDR3: TGTGCCAGCTCACCACCCAGGGTTAGCAATCAGCCCCAGCATTTT.

This clone appeared a single time. The chain joins TRBV9 to TRBJ2-5; 8 bases line up with TRBD2. The CDR3 has 16 residues. Unmatched junction bases numbered 9, after V lost 4 bases and J lost 1 base. Germline CDR1 is SGDLS and CDR2 is YYNGEE. CDR3 residues: CASSPSPGGPQETQYF. DNA of the CDR3: TGTGCCAGCAGCCCAAGCCCGGGGGGGCCCCAAGAGACCCAGTACTTC. Full variable domain (outside the CDR3, taken from reference TRBV9 and TRBJ2-5): DSGVTQTPKHLITATGQRVTLRCSPRSGDLSVYWYQQSLDQGLQFLIQYYNGEERAKGNILERFSAQQFPDLHSELNLSSLELGDSALYFCASSPSPGGPQETQYFGPGTRLLVL.

The chain has TRBV27 and TRBJ2-1, with D maybe TRBD2 (5 bases). Trimming took 1 base from V and 9 from J, leaving 10 bases between them. The length of the CDR3 is 13 residues. Germline values: CDR1 MNHEY, CDR2 SMNVEV (reference sequence). As DNA, the CDR3 is TGTGCCAGCAGTTTATTCATGAGGGCTGAGCAGTTCTTC. It encodes CASSLFMRAEQFF.

This chain joins TRBV2 and TRBJ1-2; TRBD1 might be the D (5 bases). The V gene lost 9 bases and the J gene lost 6 bases, with 17 bases spanning the gap. The CDR3 is made up of 13 amino acids. Germline CDR1 reads SNHLY; CDR2 reads FYNNEI. The CDR3 region is CASERQRRNGYTF. CDR3 in DNA: TGTGCCAGTGAAAGACAGAGACGGAATGGCTACACCTTC.

The genes are TRBV3-1 (or the pseudogene TRBV3-2) and TRBJ2-3; TRBD2 is a possible D gene (6 bases). The V and J ends lost 6 bases and 2 bases respectively, with 12 bases between them. Germline-derived CDR1 and CDR2 are LGHDT and YNNKEL (reference sequence). The CDR3 loop spans 14 amino acids. CDR3 nucleotides: TGTGCCAGCAGGAGGGGACTTACCACAGATACGCAGTATTTT. As protein: CASRRGLTTDTQYF.

The genes are TRBV29-1 and TRBJ1-3; D not certain. V lost 4 bases to trimming and J lost 0 bases, with 7 bases between them. Germline V lookup: CDR1 SQVTM, CDR2 ANQGSEA. The CDR3 contains 13 residues. DNA for the CDR3: TGCAGCGTTGGCACCAGCTCTGGAAACACCATATATTTT. It codes for CSVGTSSGNTIYF.

This chain joins TRBV3-1 (or the pseudogene TRBV3-2) and TRBJ2-6, with 8 bases matching TRBD1. The V and J ends lost 4 bases and 2 bases, in that order; junction bases with no gene match: 7. Germline CDR1 is LGHDT and CDR2 is YNNKEL (reference sequence). The CDR3 is 17 amino acids. The CDR3 reads CASSPETGGTGANVLTF. The CDR3 DNA reads TGTGCCAGCAGCCCGGAAACAGGGGGAACTGGGGCCAACGTCCTGACTTTC.

The chain employs TRBV12-3 or TRBV12-4 and TRBJ2-7, with D maybe TRBD2 (5 bases). V shed 2 bases and J shed 9 bases, with 14 bases lying between them. The CDR3 totals 13 residues. The CDR3 bases are TGTGCCAGCAGTTTATCCGTAGAGGGTACGCAGTACGTC. Residues: CASSLSVEGTQYV.

The chain combines TRBV19 with TRBJ1-5; 9 bases are a match to TRBD1. This CDR3 comprises 18 residues. V lost 6 bases to trimming and J lost 9 bases; unmatched junction nucleotides: 21. Germline CDR1 reads LNHDA; CDR2 reads SQIVND (reference sequence). CDR3 sequence: CASRESTGQGSIGRPQHF. CDR3 bases: TGTGCCAGTAGAGAGTCAACGGGACAGGGTAGTATCGGGCGGCCCCAGCATTTT.

The chain carries TRBV7-2 and TRBJ1-1; 8 bases fit TRBD1. V was clipped by 4 bases and J by 1 base; unmatched bases: 5. This CDR3 comprises 15 residues. Germline CDR1 is SGHTA and CDR2 is FQGNSA. The CDR3, as DNA: TGTGCCAGCAGCTCGGACAGGGCTGGGAACACTGAAGCTTTCTTT. Translation gives CASSSDRAGNTEAFF.

CDR3 sequence (DNA): TGCAGTGTCTCGGGGGGTCGGACCCAGTACTTC. This encodes CSVSGGRTQYF. The J gene is TRBJ2-5, the V gene TRBV20-1, with 7 bases aligning to TRBD2. CDR3 size: 11 residues. V was pared by 7 bases and J by 7 bases, with 6 bases of the junction left unmatched. CDR1 and CDR2 (germline): DFQATT, SNEGSKA (reference sequence).

This clone was picked up a small number of times. The chain uses TRBV2 and TRBJ2-1; 7 bases line up with TRBD2. Germline-derived CDR1 and CDR2 are SNHLY and FYNNEI. The CDR3 has 16 residues. Losses at the gene ends were 10 bases for V and 2 bases for J; bases not matched to a gene: 14. The CDR3 bases are TGTGCCATCCTGAGGGAGGCGGGGGTAACCTACAATGAGCAGTTCTTC. Translating gives CAILREAGVTYNEQFF.

This chain joins TRBV19 and TRBJ2-3; 13 bases align to TRBD2. V was pared by 5 bases and J by 4 bases, with 9 bases of the junction left unmatched. The CDR3 spans 17 residues. Germline values: CDR1 LNHDA, CDR2 SQIVND (reference sequence). The CDR3 is CASSFGLAGVGADTQYF. The CDR3 coding sequence is TGTGCCAGTAGTTTCGGACTAGCGGGAGTAGGAGCAGATACGCAGTATTTT.

The genes are TRBV5-4 and TRBJ2-3, with D possibly matching TRBD2 (6 bases). CDR3 length equals 16 residues. The ends were cut back, 0 bases at V and 1 base at J, with 12 bases in the middle. CDR1 and CDR2 (germline): SGHNT, YYREEE (reference sequence). This CDR3 reads CASSLGAGGGTDTQYF. DNA of the CDR3: TGTGCCAGCAGCTTGGGGGCTGGCGGGGGCACAGATACGCAGTATTTT.

As for this clone: This could be a read error, since a much larger clone is one nucleotide away. The J gene is TRBJ1-1, the V gene TRBV27; D gene uncertain. CDR3 length equals 13 residues. Germline V gene data show CDR1 as MNHEY and CDR2 as SMNVEV (reference sequence). V dropped 2 bases and J dropped 1 base, with 5 bases sitting between them. DNA for the CDR3: TGTGCCAGCAGTTTAGAGGCGAACACTGAAGCTTTCTTT. This encodes CASSLEANTEAFF.

The rearrangement uses TRBV18 and TRBJ1-2, with unresolved D. This CDR3 is 13 amino acids long. CDR1 and CDR2 (germline): KGHSH, LQKENI. Trimming took off 1 base at V and 8 bases at J, with 11 bases between the two ends. The CDR3 DNA sequence: TGTGCCAGCTCACCACGGGAGGCGGAGGGCTACACCTTC. Translating gives CASSPREAEGYTF.

The V gene is TRBV3-1 (or the pseudogene TRBV3-2), the J gene TRBJ2-5; D might be TRBD2 (5 bases). The V and J ends lost 5 bases and 7 bases respectively, with 11 bases between them. The CDR3 is 12 amino acids. Germline V gene lookup returns CDR1 LGHDT and CDR2 YNNKEL (reference sequence). The CDR3 sequence: CASSLEGRTQYF. CDR3 nucleotides: TGTGCCAGCAGCTTAGAGGGCCGGACCCAGTACTTC.

The table lists this clone with a count of one. The V and J genes are TRBV9 and TRBJ1-1; TRBD1 matches at 8 bases. Germline V CDR1 and CDR2: SGDLS, YYNGEE. Trimming cost V 4 bases and J 7 bases; bases outside gene matches: 6. The CDR3 spans 13 residues. In nucleotides, the CDR3 is TGTGCCAGCAGCACCGGGACAGGCTTTGAAGCTTTCTTT. Translation gives CASSTGTGFEAFF.